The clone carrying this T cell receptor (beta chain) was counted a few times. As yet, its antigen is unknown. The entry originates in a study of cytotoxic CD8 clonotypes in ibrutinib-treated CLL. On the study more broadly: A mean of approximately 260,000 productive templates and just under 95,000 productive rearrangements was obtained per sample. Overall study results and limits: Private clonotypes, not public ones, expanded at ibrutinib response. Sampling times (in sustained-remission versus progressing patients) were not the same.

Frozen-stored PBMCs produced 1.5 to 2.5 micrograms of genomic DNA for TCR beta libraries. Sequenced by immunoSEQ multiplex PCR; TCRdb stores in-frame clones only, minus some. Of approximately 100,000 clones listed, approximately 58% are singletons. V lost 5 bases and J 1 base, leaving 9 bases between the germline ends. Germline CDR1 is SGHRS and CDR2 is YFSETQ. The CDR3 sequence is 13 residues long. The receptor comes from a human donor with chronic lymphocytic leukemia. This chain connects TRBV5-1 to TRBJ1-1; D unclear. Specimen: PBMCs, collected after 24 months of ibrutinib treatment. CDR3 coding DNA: TGCGCCAGCAGGGACGCTTCGAACACTGAAGCTTTCTTT. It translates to CASRDASNTEAFF. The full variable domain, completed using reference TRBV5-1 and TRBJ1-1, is KAGVTQTPRYLIKTRGQQVTLSCSPISGHRSVSWYQQTPGQGLQFLFEYFSETQRNKGNFPGRFSGRQFSNSRSEMNVSTLELGDSALYLCASRDASNTEAFFGQGTRLTVV.